This TCR beta chain emerged from a study of cytomegalovirus exposure and HLA in healthy donors. These donors were members of the roughly 120-subject validation cohort, a group separate from the approximately 620-subject first cohort. This clone was detected only once. Its matching antigen is unknown. The study, taken as a whole, reports: Within the approximately 110 validation repertoires, first-cohort TCR clusters tended to co-occur, according to a later analysis. Some TCR beta chains (roughly 150 of them) were listed as cytomegalovirus-associated.

The repertoire was sequenced with immunoSEQ multiplex PCR; TCRdb's copy has only in-frame clones and lacks some. The table shows tens of thousands of clones, with 85% to 95% occurring only once. The J segment lost 0 bases and the V segment lost 2 bases, leaving 12 bases of the junction unmatched. Germline values: CDR1 SGHTA, CDR2 FQGTGA. This CDR3 contains 19 residues. Sequencing input: PBMCs. The TCR was taken from a man younger than 35 in good health and CMV-seronegative. The chain joins TRBV7-3 to TRBJ2-1, with 8 bases matching TRBD2. The CDR3 nucleotides read TGTGCCAGCAGCTTAGGCGTCGGGGGGAGCGGGAGCTCCTACAATGAGCAGTTCTTC. This gives the protein CASSLGVGGSGSSYNEQFF.